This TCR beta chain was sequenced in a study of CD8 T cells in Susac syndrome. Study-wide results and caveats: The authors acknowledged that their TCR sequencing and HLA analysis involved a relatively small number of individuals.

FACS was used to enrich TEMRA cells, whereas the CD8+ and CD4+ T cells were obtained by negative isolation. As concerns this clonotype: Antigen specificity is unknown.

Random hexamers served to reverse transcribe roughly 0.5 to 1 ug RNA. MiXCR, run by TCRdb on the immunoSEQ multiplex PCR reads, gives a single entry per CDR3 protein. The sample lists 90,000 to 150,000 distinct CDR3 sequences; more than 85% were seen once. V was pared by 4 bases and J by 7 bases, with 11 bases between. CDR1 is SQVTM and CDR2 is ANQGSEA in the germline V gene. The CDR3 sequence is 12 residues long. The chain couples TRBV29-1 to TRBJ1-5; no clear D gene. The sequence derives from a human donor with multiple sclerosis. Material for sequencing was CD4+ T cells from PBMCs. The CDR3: CSVGSPEQPQHF. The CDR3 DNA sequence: TGCAGCGTTGGATCCCCGGAACAGCCCCAGCATTTT.